This T cell receptor beta chain was obtained from a study of vaccination and CD4 T cells after COVID-19 (dated 2022 in TCRdb). Turning to the overall study: SARS-CoV-2 positivity had been established in the convalescent patients by nasal swab PCR, and mild disease was recorded in several of these patients and severe disease in one. Each participant got two doses of either the Pfizer-BioNTech BNT162b2 vaccine (n=8) or the Moderna mRNA-1273 vaccine (n=2). Overlapping spike peptide pools from SARS-CoV-2 and from the common cold coronaviruses HCoV-NL63, HCoV-OC43 and HCoV-229E were used as culture stimuli. Post-COVID blood samples from convalescent patients were collected a median of around 100 days after diagnosis, with a range of about 30 to 170 days. In the convalescent cohort there were six males and four females, among whom were two Hispanic individuals, seven Caucasians, two Asians and one multiracial person. The time from the second vaccine dose to post-vaccine blood sampling had a median of roughly 79 days and ranged from about 14 to 241 days. Control cultures used a CEFX viral epitope pool as positive control, an HIV-1 Nef peptide pool as negative control, or no peptide. In over 8 COVID-19 convalescent patients and a few infection-naive healthy vaccine recipients, the spike-specific CD4+ TCR repertoire before mRNA vaccination was compared with the repertoire after mRNA vaccination.

On this clonotype: Its antigen specificity is not known. No quality values exist for individual bases; no much larger clone is one base distant.

The library relied on PCR. TCR sequencing of DNA from cultured CD4+ T cells used the Oncomine TCR Beta short-read assay at the Johns Hopkins FTIC core. The QIAamp micro DNA kit was used to extract genomic DNA from the cultured CD4+ T cells. Oncomine TCR Beta libraries made from cultured CD4+ T cells were pooled using unique dual indexes and sequenced on an Illumina iSeq 100. The study's processing was this. Non-productive sequences were filtered out, and CDR3s that did not start with C, did not end with F or W, or were shorter than 7 amino acids were discarded. Antigen-specific clonotypes were identified using the MANAFEST web application through comparison of peptide-stimulated wells with reference and other culture wells. For a clone to be called positive, the clone needed an FDR below 0.05, an odds ratio above 5, and a productive frequency above 0.1% in at least two of three replicate wells. Clonotypes that were significantly expanded in both SARS-CoV-2 spike wells and at least one common cold coronavirus spike condition were defined as cross-reactive. Levenshtein distances (stringdist) and unrooted phylogenetic trees (ape) in R version 3.6.1 were used to assess CDR3 homology. Using fastp at Q25 and MiXCR, TCRdb reprocessed the public reads and kept productive beta chains. Rows with a matching CDR3 protein are joined into one entry that keeps the most common DNA and genes. These V and J calls derive from TCRdb rather than the authors' analysis. This sample has approximately 16,000 distinct CDR3 sequences in its table, and about 48% of those were observed once. About 12% of the sample goes to the ten largest clones.

What this sample's treatment or condition label stands for: approximately 9-day PBMC culture with coronavirus spike peptide pools or control peptides (ViraFEST assay). The ViraFEST assay, used in the study, expanded antigen-specific T cells with peptide pools and then identified the expanded clonotypes through TCR sequencing. The convalescent patients' positive SARS-CoV-2 PCR tests were from March to December 2020, which was before the Alpha, Beta and Delta variants emerged in the United States. Each well held about 1.8 million PBMCs cultured with 9 to 10 ug/ml peptide pools in IMDM containing around 5% human AB serum and around 10 IU/ml IL-2. On days 3 and 7, half of the culture medium was replaced with fresh IL-2-containing medium. After less than twelve days of culture, CD4+ T cells were isolated by negative selection with the EasySep CD4+ T cell isolation kit. Ficoll-Paque Plus gradient centrifugation was used to isolate PBMCs from whole blood, and the isolated PBMCs were then either used fresh or cryopreserved at -140C. In general, triplicate wells were set up for every culture condition.

From its cysteine to its phenylalanine, the CDR3 spans 16 amino acids. The read is trimmed to its CDR3 DNA, 48 bases read in frame from base 1. The germline V gene (reference sequence) provides CDR1 SEHNR and CDR2 FQNEAQ. V is cut by 1 base and J by 10 bases, and the space between the germline ends is 17 bases. Broader findings and caveats from the paper: Of the vaccine-specific clones in convalescent patients, 304 of 307, or nearly all, reacted only to SARS-CoV-2 spike and did not cross-react with common cold coronaviruses. In convalescent patients, a median 86.3% of post-vaccine SARS-CoV-2-reactive clones were detected only after vaccination, and vaccine-specific priming was suggested by this finding. Although the median number of SARS-CoV-2-reactive clonotypes went up from fewer than 25 after infection to around 40 after vaccination, the increase was not significant. Only a relatively small number of convalescent patients were included in the study, and early timepoints following natural infection were not analyzed.

The rearrangement combines TRBV7-9 with TRBJ1-6; matching of 5 bases hints at TRBD1 as the D gene. Sequenced: CD4+ T cells from blood, cultured in vitro. This TCR derives from a human donor who had recovered from COVID-19. The nucleotides are TGTGCCAGCAGCTTAGGGTACTCAGGGCAGGGCTCACCCCTCCACTTT. Translated, it reads CASSLGYSGQGSPLHF.